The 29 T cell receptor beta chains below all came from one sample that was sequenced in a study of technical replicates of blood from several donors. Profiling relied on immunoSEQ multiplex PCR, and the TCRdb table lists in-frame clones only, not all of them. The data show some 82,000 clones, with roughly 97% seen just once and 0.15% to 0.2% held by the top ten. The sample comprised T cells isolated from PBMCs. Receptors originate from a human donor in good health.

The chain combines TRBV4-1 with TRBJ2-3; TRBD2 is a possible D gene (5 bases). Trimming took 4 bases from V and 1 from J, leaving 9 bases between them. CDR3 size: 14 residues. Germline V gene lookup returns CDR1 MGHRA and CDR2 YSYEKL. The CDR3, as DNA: TGCGCCAGCAGCCGGGGTAGCGGCACAGATACGCAGTATTTT. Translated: CASSRGSGTDTQYF.

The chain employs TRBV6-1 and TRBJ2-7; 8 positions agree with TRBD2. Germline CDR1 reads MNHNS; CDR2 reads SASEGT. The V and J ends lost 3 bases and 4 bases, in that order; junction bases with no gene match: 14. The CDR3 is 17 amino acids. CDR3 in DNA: TGTGCCAGCAGTGACAGCGGGAGCGGGAGATCGCCGTACGAGCAGTACTTC. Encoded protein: CASSDSGSGRSPYEQYF.

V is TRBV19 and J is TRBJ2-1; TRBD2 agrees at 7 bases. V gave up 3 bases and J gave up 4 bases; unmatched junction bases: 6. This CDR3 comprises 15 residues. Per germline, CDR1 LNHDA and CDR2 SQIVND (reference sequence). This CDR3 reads CASSIRGGAYNEQFF. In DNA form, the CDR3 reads TGTGCCAGTAGTATCCGCGGGGGAGCTTACAATGAGCAGTTCTTC.

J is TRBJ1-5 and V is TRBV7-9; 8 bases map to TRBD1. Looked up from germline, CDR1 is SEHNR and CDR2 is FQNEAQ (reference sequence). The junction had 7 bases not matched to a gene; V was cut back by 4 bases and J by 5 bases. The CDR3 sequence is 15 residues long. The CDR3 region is CASSSDRERDQPQHF. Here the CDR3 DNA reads TGTGCCAGCAGCTCGGACAGGGAGAGGGATCAGCCCCAGCATTTT.

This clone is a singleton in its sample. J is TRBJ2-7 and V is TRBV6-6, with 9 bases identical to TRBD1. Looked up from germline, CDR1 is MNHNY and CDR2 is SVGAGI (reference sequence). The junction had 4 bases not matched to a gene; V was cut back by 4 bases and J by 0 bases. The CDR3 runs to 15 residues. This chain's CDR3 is CASSSPGQGSYEQYF. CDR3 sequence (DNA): TGTGCCAGCAGTTCCCCGGGACAGGGCTCCTACGAGCAGTACTTC.

Here the CDR3 DNA reads TGTGCCAGCAGCTTTGACAGGTTGTTCAACACCGGGGAGCTGTTTTTT. Its protein product is CASSFDRLFNTGELFF. The V call is TRBV7-9, the J call TRBJ2-2; a weak D match, TRBD1 (6 bases). The V gene lost 3 bases and the J gene lost 2 bases, with 13 bases spanning the gap. CDR3 length equals 16 residues. From germline, CDR1 is SEHNR and CDR2 FQNEAQ (reference sequence).

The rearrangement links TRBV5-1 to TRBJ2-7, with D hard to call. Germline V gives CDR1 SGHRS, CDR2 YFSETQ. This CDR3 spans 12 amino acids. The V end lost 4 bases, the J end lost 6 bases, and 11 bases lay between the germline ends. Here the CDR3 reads CASSTTASEQYF. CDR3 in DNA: TGCGCCAGCAGCACGACCGCTAGCGAGCAGTACTTC. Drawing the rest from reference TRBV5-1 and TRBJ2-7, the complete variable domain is KAGVTQTPRYLIKTRGQQVTLSCSPISGHRSVSWYQQTPGQGLQFLFEYFSETQRNKGNFPGRFSGRQFSNSRSEMNVSTLELGDSALYLCASSTTASEQYFGPGTRLTVT.

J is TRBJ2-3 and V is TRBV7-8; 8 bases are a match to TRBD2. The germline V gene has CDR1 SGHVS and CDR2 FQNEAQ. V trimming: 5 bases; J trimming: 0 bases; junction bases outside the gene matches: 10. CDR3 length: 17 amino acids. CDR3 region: CASSPTWASGSTDTQYF. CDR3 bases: TGTGCCAGCAGCCCGACCTGGGCTAGCGGGAGCACAGATACGCAGTATTTT.

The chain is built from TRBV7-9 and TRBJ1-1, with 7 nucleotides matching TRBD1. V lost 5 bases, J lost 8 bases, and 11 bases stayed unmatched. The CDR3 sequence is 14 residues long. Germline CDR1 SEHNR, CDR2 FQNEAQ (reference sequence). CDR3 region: CASSGGTVNSEAFF. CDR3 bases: TGTGCCAGCAGCGGGGGGACAGTTAATTCGGAAGCTTTCTTT.

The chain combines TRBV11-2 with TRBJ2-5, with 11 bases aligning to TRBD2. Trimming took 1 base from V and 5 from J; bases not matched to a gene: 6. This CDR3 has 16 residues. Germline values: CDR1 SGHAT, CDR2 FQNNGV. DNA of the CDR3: TGTGCCAGCAGCTTAGGACTAGCGGGAATCGAGGAGACCCAGTACTTC. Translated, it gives CASSLGLAGIEETQYF.

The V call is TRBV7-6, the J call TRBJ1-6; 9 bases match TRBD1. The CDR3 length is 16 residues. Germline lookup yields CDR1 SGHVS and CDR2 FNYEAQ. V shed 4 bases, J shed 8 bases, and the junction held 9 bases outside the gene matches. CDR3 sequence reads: CASSSGTGRADSPLHF. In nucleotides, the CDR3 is TGTGCCAGCAGCTCCGGGACAGGGAGGGCTGATTCACCCCTCCACTTT.

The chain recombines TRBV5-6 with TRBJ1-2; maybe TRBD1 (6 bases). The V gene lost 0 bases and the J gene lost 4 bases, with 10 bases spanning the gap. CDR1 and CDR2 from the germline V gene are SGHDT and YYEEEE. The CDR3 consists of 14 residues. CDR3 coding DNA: TGTGCCAGCAGCTTGGGACAGGTTACCTATGGCTACACCTTC. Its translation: CASSLGQVTYGYTF.

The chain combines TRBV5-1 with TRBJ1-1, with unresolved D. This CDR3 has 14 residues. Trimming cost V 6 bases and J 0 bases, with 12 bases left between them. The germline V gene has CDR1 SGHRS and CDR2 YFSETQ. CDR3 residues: CASNENTMNTEAFF. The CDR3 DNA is TGCGCCAGCAACGAAAACACCATGAACACTGAAGCTTTCTTT. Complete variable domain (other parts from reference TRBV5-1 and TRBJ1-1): KAGVTQTPRYLIKTRGQQVTLSCSPISGHRSVSWYQQTPGQGLQFLFEYFSETQRNKGNFPGRFSGRQFSNSRSEMNVSTLELGDSALYLCASNENTMNTEAFFGQGTRLTVV.

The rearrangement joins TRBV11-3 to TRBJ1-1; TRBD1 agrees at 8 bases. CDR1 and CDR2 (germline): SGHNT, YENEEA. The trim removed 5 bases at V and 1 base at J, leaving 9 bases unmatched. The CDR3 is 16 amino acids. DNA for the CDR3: TGTGCCAGCAGCCCCCTGTTGACAGGGGCGAACACTGAAGCTTTCTTT. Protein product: CASSPLLTGANTEAFF.

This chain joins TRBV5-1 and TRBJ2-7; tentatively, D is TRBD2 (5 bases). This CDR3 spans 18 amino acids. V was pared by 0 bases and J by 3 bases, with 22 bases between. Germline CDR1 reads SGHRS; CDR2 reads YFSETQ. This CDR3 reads CASSLGLRAEGRIYEQYF. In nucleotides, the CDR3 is TGCGCCAGCAGCTTGGGGTTAAGGGCCGAGGGCAGGATCTACGAGCAGTACTTC.

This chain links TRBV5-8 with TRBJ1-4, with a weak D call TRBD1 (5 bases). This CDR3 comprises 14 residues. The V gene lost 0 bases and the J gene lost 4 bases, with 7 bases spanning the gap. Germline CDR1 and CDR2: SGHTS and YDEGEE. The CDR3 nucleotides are TGTGCCAGCAGCTTGGCCGACAGTAATGAAAAACTGTTTTTT. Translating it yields CASSLADSNEKLFF.

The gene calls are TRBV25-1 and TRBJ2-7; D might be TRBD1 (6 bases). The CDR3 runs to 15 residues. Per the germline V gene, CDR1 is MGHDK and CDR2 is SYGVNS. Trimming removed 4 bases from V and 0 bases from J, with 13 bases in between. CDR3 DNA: TGTGCCAGCAGTGCCCCGGACAGCCTCTCCTACGAGCAGTACTTC. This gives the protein CASSAPDSLSYEQYF.

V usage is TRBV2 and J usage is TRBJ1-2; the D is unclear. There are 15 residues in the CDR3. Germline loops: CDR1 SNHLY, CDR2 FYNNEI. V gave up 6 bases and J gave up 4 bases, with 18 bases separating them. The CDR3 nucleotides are TGTGCCAGCAGGTGGGTTTTCGAGCAGCGCTATGGCTACACCTTC. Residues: CASRWVFEQRYGYTF.

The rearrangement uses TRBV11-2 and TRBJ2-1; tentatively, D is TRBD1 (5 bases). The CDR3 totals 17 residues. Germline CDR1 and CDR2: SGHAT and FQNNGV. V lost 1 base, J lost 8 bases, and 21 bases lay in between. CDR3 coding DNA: TGTGCCAGCAGCTTAGTAGGGCGGCATCCAGGGTCGGATGAGCAGTTCTTC. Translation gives CASSLVGRHPGSDEQFF. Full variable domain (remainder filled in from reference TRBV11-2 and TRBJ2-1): EAGVAQSPRYKIIEKRQSVAFWCNPISGHATLYWYQQILGQGPKLLIQFQNNGVVDDSQLPKDRFSAERLKGVDSTLKIQPAKLEDSAVYLCASSLVGRHPGSDEQFFGPGTRLTVL.

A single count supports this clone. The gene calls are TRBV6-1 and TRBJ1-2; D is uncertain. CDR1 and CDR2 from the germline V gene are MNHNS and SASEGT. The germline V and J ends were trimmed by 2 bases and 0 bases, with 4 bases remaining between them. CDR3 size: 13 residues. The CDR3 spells CASSEQANYGYTF. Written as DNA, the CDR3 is TGTGCCAGCAGTGAACAGGCTAACTATGGCTACACCTTC.

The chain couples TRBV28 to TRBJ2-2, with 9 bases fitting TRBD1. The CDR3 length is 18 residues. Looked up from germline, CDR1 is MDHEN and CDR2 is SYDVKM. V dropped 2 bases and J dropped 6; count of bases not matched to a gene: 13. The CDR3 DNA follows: TGTGCCAGCAGTTTAACAAAGTCACAGGGGGCCCTATCCGGGGAGCTGTTTTTT. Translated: CASSLTKSQGALSGELFF.

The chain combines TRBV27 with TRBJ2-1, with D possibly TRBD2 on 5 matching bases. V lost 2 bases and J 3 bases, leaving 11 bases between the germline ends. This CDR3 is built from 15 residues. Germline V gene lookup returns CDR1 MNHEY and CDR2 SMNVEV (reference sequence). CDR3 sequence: CASSLEQRFYNEQFF. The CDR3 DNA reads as TGTGCCAGCAGTTTAGAGCAGCGGTTCTACAATGAGCAGTTCTTC.

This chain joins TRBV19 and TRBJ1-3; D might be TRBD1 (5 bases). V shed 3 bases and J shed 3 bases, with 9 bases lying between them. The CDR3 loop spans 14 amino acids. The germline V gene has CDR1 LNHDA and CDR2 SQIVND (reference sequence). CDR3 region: CASSMGPGGNTIYF. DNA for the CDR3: TGTGCCAGTAGTATGGGGCCAGGTGGAAACACCATATATTTT.

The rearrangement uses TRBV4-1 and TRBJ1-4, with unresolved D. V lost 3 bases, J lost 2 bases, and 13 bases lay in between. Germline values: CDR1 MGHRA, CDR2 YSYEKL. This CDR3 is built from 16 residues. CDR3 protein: CASSHFLADTNEKLFF. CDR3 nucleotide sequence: TGCGCCAGCAGCCATTTTCTAGCGGACACTAATGAAAAACTGTTTTTT.

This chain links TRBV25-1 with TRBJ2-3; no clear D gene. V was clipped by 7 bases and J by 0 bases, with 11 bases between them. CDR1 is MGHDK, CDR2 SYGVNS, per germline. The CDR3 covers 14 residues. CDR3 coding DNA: TGTGCCAGCACCGACTTGACTAGCACAGATACGCAGTATTTT. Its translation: CASTDLTSTDTQYF.

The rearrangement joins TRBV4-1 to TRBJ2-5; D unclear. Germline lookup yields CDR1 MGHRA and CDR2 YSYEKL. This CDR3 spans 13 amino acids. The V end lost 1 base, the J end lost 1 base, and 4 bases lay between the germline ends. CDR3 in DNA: TGCGCCAGCAGCCAAGTTAGCCAAGAGACCCAGTACTTC. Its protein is CASSQVSQETQYF.

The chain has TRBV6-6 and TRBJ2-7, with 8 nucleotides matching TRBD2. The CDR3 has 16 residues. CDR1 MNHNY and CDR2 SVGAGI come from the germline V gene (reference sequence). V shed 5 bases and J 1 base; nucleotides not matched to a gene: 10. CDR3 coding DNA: TGTGCCAGCAGTACCCTCGGGCTAGCGGGTTCCTACGAGCAGTACTTC. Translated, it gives CASSTLGLAGSYEQYF.

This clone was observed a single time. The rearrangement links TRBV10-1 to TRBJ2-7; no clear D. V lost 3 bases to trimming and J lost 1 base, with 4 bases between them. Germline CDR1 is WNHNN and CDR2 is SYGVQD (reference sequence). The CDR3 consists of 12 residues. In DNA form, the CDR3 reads TGCGCCAGCAGTGAATCTTCCTACGAGCAGTACTTC. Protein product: CASSESSYEQYF.

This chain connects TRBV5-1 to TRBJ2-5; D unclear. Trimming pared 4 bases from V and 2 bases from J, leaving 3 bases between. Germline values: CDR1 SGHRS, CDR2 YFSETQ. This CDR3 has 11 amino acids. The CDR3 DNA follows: TGCGCCAGCAGCCAACAAGAGACCCAGTACTTC. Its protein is CASSQQETQYF.